This record looks at one T cell receptor beta chain sequence and its context. The antigen remains undetermined. Trimming stripped 1 base from V and 7 bases from J, with 14 bases between. The CDR3 spans 15 residues. Germline V gene sequence: CDR1 SEHNR, CDR2 FQNEAQ (reference sequence). The data belong to a study of cytomegalovirus exposure and HLA in healthy donors. The primer mix had 60 Vbeta and 13 Jbeta primers. Produced via immunoSEQ multiplex PCR; TCRdb's table is partial and in-frame only. The sample has 120,000 or so clones, less than 90% seen once. Whole-study findings and limits: TCR beta V- and J-gene trimming, according to a later analysis, was linked to a missense DCLRE1C variant. Several V segments, TRBV6-2 and TRBV6-3 among them, could not be told apart and were dropped. Relative to the roughly 690-donor mean, N-insertions were reportedly fewer in an Asian-associated ancestry cluster in a later analysis. The study flagged some 170 TCR beta chains as cytomegalovirus-associated.

The sample taken for sequencing was PBMCs. This chain uses TRBV7-9 with TRBJ1-5, with D perhaps TRBD1 (6 bases). The TCR originated in a man over 45 in good health and CMV-seronegative. The CDR3 reads CASSLGGPPGQPQHF. For the CDR3, the DNA is TGTGCCAGCAGCTTAGGGGGGCCTCCGGGGCAGCCCCAGCATTTT.